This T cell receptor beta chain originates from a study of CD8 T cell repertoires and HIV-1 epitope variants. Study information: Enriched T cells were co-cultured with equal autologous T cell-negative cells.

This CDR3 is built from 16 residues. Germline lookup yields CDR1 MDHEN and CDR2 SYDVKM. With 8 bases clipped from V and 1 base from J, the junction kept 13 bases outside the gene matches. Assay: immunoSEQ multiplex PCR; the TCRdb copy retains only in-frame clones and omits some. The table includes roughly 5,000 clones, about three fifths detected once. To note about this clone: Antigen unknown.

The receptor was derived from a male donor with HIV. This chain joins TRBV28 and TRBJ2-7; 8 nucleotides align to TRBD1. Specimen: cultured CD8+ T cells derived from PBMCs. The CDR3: CASESLLQGASYEQYF. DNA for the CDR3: TGTGCCAGCGAGAGTCTTCTGCAGGGGGCTTCCTACGAGCAGTACTTC.